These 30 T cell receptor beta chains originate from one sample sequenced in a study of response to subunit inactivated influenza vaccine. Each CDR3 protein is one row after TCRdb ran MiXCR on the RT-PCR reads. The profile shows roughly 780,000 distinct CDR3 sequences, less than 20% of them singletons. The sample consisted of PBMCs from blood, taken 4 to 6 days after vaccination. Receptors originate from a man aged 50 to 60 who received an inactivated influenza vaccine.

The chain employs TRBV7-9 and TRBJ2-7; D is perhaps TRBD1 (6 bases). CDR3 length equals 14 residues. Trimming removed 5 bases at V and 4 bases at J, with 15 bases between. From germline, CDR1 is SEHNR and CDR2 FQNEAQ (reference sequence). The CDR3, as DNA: TGTGCCAGCAGCCCCGAGCAGGGGCCATACGAGCAGTACTTC. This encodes CASSPEQGPYEQYF.

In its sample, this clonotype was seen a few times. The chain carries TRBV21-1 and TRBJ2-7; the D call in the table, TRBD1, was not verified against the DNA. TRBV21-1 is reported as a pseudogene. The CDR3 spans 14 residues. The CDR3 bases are TGTGCCAGCAGCTATTGGACAGGGGACCACGAGCAGTACTTC. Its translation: CASSYWTGDHEQYF.

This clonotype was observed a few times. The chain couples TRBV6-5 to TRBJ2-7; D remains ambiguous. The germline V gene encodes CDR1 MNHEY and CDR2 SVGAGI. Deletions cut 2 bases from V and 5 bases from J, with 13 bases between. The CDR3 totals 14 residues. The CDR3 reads CASSYVDPRDEQYF. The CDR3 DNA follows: TGTGCCAGCAGTTACGTCGACCCTCGGGACGAGCAGTACTTC.

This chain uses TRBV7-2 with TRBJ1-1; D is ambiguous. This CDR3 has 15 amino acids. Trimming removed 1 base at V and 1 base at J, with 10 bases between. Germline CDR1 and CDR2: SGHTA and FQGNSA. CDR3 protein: CASSLGDPRNTEAFF. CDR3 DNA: TGTGCCAGCAGCTTAGGGGATCCCAGGAACACTGAAGCTTTCTTT.

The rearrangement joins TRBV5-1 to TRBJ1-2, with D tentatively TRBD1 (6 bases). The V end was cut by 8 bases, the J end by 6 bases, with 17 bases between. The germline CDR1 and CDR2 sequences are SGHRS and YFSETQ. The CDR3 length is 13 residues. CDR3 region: CASGDTPRNGYTF. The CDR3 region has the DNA TGCGCCAGTGGGGACACTCCCAGGAATGGCTACACCTTC.

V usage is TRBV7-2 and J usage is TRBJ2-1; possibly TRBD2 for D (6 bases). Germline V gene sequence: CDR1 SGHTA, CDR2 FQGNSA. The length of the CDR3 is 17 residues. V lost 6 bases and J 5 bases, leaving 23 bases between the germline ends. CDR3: CASSFSLWRDLHNEQFF. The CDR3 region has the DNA TGTGCCAGCAGTTTCAGTCTGTGGCGGGATTTACACAATGAGCAGTTCTTC.

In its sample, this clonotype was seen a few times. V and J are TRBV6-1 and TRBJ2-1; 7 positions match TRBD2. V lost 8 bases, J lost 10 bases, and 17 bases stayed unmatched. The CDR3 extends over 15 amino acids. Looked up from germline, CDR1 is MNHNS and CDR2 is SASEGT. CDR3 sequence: CASASRRLANREQFF. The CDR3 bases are TGTGCCAGCGCCAGCAGGAGACTAGCTAATCGAGAGCAGTTCTTC.

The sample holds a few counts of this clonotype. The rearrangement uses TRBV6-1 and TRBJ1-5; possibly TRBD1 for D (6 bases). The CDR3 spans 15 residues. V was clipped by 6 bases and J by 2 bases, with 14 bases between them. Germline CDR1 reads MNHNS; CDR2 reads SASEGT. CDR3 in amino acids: CASRQGVGGNQPQHF. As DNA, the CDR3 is TGTGCCAGCAGACAGGGAGTGGGCGGCAATCAGCCCCAGCATTTT.

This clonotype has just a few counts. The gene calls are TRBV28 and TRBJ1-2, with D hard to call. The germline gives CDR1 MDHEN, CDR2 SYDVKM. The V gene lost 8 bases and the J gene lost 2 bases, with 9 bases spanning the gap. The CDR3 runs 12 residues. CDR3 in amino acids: CASQRGNYGYTF. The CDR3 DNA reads TGTGCCAGCCAGCGAGGGAACTATGGCTACACCTTC.

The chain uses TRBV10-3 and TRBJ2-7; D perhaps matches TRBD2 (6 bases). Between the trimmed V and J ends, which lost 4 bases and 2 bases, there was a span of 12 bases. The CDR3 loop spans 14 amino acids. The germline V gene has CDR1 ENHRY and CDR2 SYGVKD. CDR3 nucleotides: TGTGCCATCAGTGGTGGGGGGAACACCTACGAGCAGTACTTC. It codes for CAISGGGNTYEQYF.

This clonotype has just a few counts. This CDR3 reads CATSRDWGDNTEAFF. The CDR3 nucleotides read TGTGCCACCAGCAGAGATTGGGGGGACAACACTGAAGCTTTCTTT. The chain carries TRBV15 and TRBJ1-1; tentatively, D is TRBD1 (5 bases). V was cut by 0 bases and J by 2 bases, with 10 bases left in between. The CDR3 consists of 15 residues. The V gene's germline CDR1 is LNHNV and CDR2 YYDKDF (reference sequence).

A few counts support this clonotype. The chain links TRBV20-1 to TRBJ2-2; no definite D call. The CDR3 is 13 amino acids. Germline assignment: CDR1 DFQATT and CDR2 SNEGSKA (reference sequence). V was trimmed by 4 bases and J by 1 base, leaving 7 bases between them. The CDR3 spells CSATEGNTGELFF. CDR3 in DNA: TGCAGTGCTACGGAAGGGAACACCGGGGAGCTGTTTTTT.

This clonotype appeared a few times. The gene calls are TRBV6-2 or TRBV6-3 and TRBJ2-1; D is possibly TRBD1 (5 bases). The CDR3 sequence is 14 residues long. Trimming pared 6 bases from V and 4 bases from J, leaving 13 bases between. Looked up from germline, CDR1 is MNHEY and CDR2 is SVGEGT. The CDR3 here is CASSPLGQYNEQFF. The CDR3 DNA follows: TGTGCCAGCAGCCCTTTGGGGCAGTACAATGAGCAGTTCTTC.

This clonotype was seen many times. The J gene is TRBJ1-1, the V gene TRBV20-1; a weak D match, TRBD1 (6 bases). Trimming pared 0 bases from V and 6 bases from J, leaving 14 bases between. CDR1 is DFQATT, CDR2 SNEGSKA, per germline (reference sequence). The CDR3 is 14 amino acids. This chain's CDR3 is CSARDGGAEAEAFF. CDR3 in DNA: TGCAGTGCTAGAGATGGGGGGGCTGAAGCTGAAGCTTTCTTT.

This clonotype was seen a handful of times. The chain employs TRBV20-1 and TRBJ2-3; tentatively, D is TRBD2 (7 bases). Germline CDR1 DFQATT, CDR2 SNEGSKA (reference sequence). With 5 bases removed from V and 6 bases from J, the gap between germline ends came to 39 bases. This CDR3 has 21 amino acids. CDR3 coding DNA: TGCAGTGCTCCTACACCCCTAGCGCGGGTACTTTTGCGGGGGCCTATTGATACGCAGTATTTT. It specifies CSAPTPLARVLLRGPIDTQYF.

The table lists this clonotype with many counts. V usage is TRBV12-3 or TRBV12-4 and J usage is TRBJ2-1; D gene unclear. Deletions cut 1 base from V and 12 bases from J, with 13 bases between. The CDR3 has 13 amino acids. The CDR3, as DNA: TGTGCCAGCAGTTTAGATGAGCCGGCTGGGCAGTTCTTC. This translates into CASSLDEPAGQFF.

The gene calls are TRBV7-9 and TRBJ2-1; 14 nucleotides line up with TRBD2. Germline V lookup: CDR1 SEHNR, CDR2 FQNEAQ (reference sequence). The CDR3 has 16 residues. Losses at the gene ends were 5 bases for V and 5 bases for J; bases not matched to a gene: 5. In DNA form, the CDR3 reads TGTGCCAGCAGCCCGACTAGCGGGAGGGTAGACAATGAGCAGTTCTTC. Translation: CASSPTSGRVDNEQFF. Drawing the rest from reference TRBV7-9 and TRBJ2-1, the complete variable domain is DTGVSQNPRHKITKRGQNVTFRCDPISEHNRLYWYRQTLGQGPEFLTYFQNEAQLEKSRLLSDRFSAERPKGSFSTLEIQRTEQGDSAMYLCASSPTSGRVDNEQFFGPGTRLTVL.

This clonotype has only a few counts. DNA for the CDR3: TGCGCCAGCAGCTTTAGTTCTGGGGAGCAGTTCTTC. Protein sequence: CASSFSSGEQFF. The chain carries TRBV5-1 and TRBJ2-1; no firm D call. The V gene's germline CDR1 is SGHRS and CDR2 YFSETQ. V dropped 2 bases and J dropped 10 bases, with 10 bases sitting between them. This CDR3 has 12 residues.

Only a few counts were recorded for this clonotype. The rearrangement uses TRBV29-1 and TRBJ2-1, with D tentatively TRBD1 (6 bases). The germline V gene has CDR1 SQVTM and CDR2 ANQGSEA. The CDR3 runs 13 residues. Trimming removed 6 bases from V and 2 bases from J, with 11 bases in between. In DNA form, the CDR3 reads TGCAGCGTCAACCAGGGGCCCTACAATGAGCAGTTCTTC. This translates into CSVNQGPYNEQFF.

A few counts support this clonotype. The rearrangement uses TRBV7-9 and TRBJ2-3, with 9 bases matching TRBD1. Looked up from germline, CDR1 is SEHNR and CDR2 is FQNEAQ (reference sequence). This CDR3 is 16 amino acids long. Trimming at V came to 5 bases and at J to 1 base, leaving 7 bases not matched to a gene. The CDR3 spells CASSVIWTGGTDTQYF. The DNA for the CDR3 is TGTGCCAGCAGCGTAATATGGACAGGGGGCACAGATACGCAGTATTTT.

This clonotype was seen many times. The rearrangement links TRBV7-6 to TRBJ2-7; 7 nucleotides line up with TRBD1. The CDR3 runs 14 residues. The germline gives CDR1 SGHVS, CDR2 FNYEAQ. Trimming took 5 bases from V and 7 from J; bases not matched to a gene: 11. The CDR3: CASSEGQSVREQYF. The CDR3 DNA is TGTGCCAGCAGCGAGGGACAGTCTGTAAGGGAGCAGTACTTC.

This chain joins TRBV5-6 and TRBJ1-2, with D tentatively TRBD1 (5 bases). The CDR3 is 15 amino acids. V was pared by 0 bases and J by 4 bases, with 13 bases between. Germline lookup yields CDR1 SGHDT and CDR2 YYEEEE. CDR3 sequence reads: CASSLGGSLGYGYTF. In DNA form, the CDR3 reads TGTGCCAGCAGCTTGGGGGGCTCGCTCGGCTATGGCTACACCTTC.

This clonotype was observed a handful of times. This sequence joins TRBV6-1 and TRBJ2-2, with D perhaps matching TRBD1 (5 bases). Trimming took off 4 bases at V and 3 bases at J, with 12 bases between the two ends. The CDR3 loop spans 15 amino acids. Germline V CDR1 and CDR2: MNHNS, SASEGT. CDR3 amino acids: CASSVGRVDTGELFF. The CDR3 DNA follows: TGTGCCAGCAGTGTCGGCAGGGTGGACACCGGGGAGCTGTTTTTT.

As DNA, the CDR3 is TGTGCCAGCAGCAAAGACAGCAAATCAACTAATGAAAAACTGTTTTTT. Residues: CASSKDSKSTNEKLFF. This rearrangement joins TRBV12-3 or TRBV12-4 to TRBJ1-4; D possibly corresponds to TRBD1 (5 bases). Trimming left V 6 bases short and J 0 bases short, with 14 bases between. This CDR3 is 16 amino acids long.

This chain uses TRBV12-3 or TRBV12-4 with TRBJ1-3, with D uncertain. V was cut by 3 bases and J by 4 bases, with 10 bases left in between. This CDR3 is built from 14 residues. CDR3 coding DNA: TGTGCCAGCAGTTTTCTCCCAGGAGGAAACACCATATATTTT. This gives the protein CASSFLPGGNTIYF.

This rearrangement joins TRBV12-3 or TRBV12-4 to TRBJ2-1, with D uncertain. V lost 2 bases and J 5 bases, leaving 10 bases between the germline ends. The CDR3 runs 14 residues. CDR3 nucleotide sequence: TGTGCCAGCAGTTTACTACTTGCCAACAATGAGCAGTTCTTC. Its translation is CASSLLLANNEQFF.

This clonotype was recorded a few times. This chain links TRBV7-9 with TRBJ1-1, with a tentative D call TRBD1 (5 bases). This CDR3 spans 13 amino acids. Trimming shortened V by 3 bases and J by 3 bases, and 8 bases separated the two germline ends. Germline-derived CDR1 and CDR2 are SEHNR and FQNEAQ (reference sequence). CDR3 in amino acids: CASSFEGYTEAFF. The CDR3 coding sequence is TGTGCCAGCAGCTTTGAGGGGTACACTGAAGCTTTCTTT.

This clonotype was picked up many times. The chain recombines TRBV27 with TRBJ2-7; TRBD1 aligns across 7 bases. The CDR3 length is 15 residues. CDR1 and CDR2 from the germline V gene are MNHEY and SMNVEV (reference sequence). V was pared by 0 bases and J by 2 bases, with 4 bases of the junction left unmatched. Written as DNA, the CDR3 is TGTGCCAGCAGTTTATCTGGGACAGTCACCTACGAGCAGTACTTC. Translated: CASSLSGTVTYEQYF.

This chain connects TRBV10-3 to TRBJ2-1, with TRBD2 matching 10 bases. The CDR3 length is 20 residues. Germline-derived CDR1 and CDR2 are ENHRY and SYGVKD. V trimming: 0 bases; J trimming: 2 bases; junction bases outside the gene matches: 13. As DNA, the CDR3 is TGTGCCATCAGTGAGTCGACTAGCGGGTCGTCGGATACGCCCTACAATGAGCAGTTCTTC. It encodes CAISESTSGSSDTPYNEQFF.

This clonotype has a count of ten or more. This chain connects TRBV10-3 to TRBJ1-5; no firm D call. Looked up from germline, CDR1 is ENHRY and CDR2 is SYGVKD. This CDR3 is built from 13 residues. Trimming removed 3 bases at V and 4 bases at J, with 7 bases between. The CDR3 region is CAISDSGNQPQHF. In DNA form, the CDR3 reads TGTGCCATCAGTGATTCCGGGAATCAGCCCCAGCATTTT.